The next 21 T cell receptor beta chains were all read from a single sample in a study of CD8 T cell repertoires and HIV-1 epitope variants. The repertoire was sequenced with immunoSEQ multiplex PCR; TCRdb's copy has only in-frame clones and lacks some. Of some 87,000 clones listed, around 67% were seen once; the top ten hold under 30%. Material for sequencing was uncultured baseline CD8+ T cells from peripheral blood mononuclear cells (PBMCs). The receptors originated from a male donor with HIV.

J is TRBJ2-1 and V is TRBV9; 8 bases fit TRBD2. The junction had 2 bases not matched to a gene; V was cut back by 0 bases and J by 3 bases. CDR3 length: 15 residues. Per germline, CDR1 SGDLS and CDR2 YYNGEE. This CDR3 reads CASSVESGGYNEQFF. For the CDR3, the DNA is TGTGCCAGCAGCGTAGAAAGCGGGGGCTACAATGAGCAGTTCTTC.

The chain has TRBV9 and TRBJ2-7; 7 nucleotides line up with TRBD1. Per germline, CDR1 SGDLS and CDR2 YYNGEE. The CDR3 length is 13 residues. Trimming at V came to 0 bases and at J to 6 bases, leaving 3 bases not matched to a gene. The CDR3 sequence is CASSVVRDSEQYF. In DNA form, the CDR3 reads TGTGCCAGCAGCGTAGTGAGGGACAGCGAGCAGTACTTC. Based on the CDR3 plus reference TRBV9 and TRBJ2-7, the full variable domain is DSGVTQTPKHLITATGQRVTLRCSPRSGDLSVYWYQQSLDQGLQFLIQYYNGEERAKGNILERFSAQQFPDLHSELNLSSLELGDSALYFCASSVVRDSEQYFGPGTRLTVT.

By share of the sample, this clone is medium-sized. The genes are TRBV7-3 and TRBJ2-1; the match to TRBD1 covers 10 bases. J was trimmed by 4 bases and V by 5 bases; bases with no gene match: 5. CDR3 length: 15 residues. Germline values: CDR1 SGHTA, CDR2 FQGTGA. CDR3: CASSTGGQGYNEQFF. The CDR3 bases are TGTGCCAGCAGCACAGGGGGACAGGGGTACAATGAGCAGTTCTTC. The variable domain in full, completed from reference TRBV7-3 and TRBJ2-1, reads GAGVSQTPSNKVTEKGKYVELRCDPISGHTALYWYRQSLGQGPEFLIYFQGTGAADDSGLPNDRFFAVRPEGSVSTLKIQRTERGDSAVYLCASSTGGQGYNEQFFGPGTRLTVL.

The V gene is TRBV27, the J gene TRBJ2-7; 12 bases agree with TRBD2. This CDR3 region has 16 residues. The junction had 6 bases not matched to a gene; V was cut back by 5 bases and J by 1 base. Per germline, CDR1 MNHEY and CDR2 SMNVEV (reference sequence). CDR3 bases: TGTGCCAGCAGTCCGTGGACTAGCGGGGAATCCTACGAGCAGTACTTC. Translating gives CASSPWTSGESYEQYF.

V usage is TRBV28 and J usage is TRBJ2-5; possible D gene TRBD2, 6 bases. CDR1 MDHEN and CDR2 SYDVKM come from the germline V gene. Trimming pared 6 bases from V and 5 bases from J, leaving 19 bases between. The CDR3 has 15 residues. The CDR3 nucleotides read TGTGCCAGCAGGGAGGGTCCTCCGCGTATGGAGACCCAGTACTTC. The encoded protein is CASREGPPRMETQYF.

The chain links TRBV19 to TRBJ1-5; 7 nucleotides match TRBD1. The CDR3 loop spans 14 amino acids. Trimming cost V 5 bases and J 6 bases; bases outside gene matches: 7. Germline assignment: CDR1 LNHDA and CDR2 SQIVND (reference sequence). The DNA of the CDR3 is TGTGCCAGTAGTCTTGACAGGGCCGCTCAGCCCCAGCATTTT. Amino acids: CASSLDRAAQPQHF.

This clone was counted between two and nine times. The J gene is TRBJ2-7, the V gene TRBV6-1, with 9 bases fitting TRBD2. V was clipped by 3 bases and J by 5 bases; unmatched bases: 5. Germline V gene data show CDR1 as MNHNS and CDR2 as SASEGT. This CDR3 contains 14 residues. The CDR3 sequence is CASSEGLAVNEQYF. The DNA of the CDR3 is TGTGCCAGCAGTGAGGGACTAGCCGTGAACGAGCAGTACTTC.

The CDR3 here is CASSLSGRFNEQFF. The DNA for the CDR3 is TGTGCCAGCAGCCTAAGCGGGAGGTTCAATGAGCAGTTCTTC. The chain is built from TRBV7-8 and TRBJ2-1; 9 nucleotides match TRBD2. The V gene's germline CDR1 is SGHVS and CDR2 FQNEAQ. The junction had 5 bases not matched to a gene; V was cut back by 5 bases and J by 6 bases. The CDR3 is 14 amino acids.

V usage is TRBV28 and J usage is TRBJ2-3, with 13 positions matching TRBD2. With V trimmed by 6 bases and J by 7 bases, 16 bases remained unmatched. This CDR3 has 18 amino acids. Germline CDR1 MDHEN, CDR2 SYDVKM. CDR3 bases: TGTGCCAGCAGACCGGGACTAGCGGGGCTGAGTGGTAGGAATACGCAGTATTTT. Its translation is CASRPGLAGLSGRNTQYF.

In nucleotides, the CDR3 is TGTGCCAGCAGCACAGGGGAGTCCTACAATGAGCAGTTCTTC. As protein: CASSTGESYNEQFF. The chain couples TRBV9 to TRBJ2-1, with 7 bases identical to TRBD1. Germline assignment: CDR1 SGDLS and CDR2 YYNGEE. The length of the CDR3 is 14 residues. With 4 bases clipped from V and 1 base from J, the junction kept 2 bases outside the gene matches. Filled out from reference TRBV9 and TRBJ2-1, the complete variable domain reads DSGVTQTPKHLITATGQRVTLRCSPRSGDLSVYWYQQSLDQGLQFLIQYYNGEERAKGNILERFSAQQFPDLHSELNLSSLELGDSALYFCASSTGESYNEQFFGPGTRLTVL.

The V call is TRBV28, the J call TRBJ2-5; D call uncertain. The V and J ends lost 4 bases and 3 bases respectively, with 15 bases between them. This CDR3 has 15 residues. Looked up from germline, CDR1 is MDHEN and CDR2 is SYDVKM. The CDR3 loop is CASSYAARNEETQYF. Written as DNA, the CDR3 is TGTGCCAGCAGTTATGCTGCCCGGAATGAAGAGACCCAGTACTTC.

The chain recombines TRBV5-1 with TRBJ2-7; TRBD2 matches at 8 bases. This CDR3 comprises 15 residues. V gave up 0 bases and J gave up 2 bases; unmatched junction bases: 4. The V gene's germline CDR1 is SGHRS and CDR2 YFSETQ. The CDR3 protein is CASSLDGGDTYEQYF. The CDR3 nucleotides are TGCGCCAGCAGCTTGGACGGGGGGGATACCTACGAGCAGTACTTC.

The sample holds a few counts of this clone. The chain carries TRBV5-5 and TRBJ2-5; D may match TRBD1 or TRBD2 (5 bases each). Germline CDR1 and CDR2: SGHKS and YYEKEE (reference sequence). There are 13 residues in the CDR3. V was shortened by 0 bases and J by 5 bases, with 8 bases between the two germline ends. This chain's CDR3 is CASSLGGFETQYF. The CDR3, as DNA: TGTGCCAGCAGCTTGGGGGGGTTCGAGACCCAGTACTTC.

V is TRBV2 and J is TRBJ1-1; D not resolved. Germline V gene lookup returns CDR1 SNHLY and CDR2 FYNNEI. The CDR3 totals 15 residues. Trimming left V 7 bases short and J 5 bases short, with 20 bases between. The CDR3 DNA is TGTGCCAGCACCTTCTCCGGGATCCCGGGGACTGAAGCTTTCTTT. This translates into CASTFSGIPGTEAFF.

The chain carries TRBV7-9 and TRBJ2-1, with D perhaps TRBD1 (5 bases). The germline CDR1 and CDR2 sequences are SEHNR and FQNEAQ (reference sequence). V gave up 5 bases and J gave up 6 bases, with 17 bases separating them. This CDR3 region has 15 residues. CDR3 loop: CASSPSWGTLNEQFF. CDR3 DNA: TGTGCCAGCAGCCCCTCTTGGGGCACACTCAATGAGCAGTTCTTC.

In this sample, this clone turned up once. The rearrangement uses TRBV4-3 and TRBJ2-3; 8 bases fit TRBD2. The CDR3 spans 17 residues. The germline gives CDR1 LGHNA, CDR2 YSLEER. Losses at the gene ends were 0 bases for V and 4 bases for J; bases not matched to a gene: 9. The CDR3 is CASSQDWAGGGADTQYF. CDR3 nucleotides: TGCGCCAGCAGCCAAGATTGGGCGGGGGGAGGAGCAGATACGCAGTATTTT.

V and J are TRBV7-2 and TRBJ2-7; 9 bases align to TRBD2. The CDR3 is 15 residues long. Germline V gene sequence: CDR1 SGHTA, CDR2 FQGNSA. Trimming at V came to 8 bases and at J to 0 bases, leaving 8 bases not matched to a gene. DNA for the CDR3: TGTGCCAGCGGCCTAGGACTAGCGAGCTCCTACGAGCAGTACTTC. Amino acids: CASGLGLASSYEQYF.

The CDR3 sequence is CASSSVRVSTNSNQPQHF. CDR3 sequence (DNA): TGTGCCAGCTCATCCGTCAGGGTCTCTACTAATAGCAATCAGCCCCAGCATTTT. This chain links TRBV18 with TRBJ1-5; D may be TRBD1 (5 bases). Trimming removed 5 bases at V and 0 bases at J, with 20 bases between. This CDR3 contains 18 residues. Germline-derived CDR1 and CDR2 are KGHSH and LQKENI.

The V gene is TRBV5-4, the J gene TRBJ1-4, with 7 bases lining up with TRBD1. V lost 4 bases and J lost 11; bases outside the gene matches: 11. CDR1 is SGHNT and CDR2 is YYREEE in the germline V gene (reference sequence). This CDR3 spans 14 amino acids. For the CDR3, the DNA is TGTGCCAGCAGCCAAACAGGGGCCAGCGGGAAACTGTTTTTT. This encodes CASSQTGASGKLFF.

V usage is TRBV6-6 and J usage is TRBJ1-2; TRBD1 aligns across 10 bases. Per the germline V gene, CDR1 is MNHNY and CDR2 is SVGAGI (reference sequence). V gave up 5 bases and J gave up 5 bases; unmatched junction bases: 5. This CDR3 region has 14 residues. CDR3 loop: CASSLGTGAYGYTF. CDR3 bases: TGTGCCAGCAGTCTAGGGACAGGGGCTTATGGCTACACCTTC.

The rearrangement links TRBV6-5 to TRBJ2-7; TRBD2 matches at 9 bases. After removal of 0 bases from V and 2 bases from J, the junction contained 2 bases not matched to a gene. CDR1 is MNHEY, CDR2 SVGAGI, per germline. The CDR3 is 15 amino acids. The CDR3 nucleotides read TGTGCCAGCAGTTACTCGTTAGCGGGGGCCTACGAGCAGTACTTC. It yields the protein CASSYSLAGAYEQYF.